These 15 T cell receptor beta chains were sequenced from one sample in a study of T cells in Graves' hyperthyroidism and ophthalmopathy. RNA transcripts gave rise to amplified TCR beta CDR3 regions. Primed by the HTBI set, a first-round RT-PCR was run on the TCR CDR3. TCRdb re-called the multiplex PCR reads with MiXCR, one entry per CDR3 protein. Altogether about 600,000 distinct CDR3 sequences are present, 13% to 15% being singletons, with the ten largest covering around 7%. Sample: blood. The receptor set was obtained from a woman younger than 30 with Graves' ophthalmopathy.

This rearrangement joins TRBV25-1 to TRBJ1-2; D is ambiguous. CDR1 and CDR2 from the germline V gene are MGHDK and SYGVNS. The CDR3 is 13 amino acids. V lost 3 bases and J 2 bases, leaving 7 bases between the germline ends. This CDR3 reads CASSDVGNYGYTF. As DNA, the CDR3 is TGTGCCAGCAGTGACGTAGGGAACTATGGCTACACCTTC.

The V gene is TRBV4-1, the J gene TRBJ2-7; no clear D gene. CDR3 length equals 12 residues. V lost 4 bases, J lost 7 bases, and 11 bases lay in between. CDR1 and CDR2 from the germline V gene are MGHRA and YSYEKL. The CDR3 region has the DNA TGCGCCAGCAGCCCTGCTTCGGGTGAGCAGTACTTC. Protein sequence: CASSPASGEQYF.

This clonotype was seen more than once but under ten times. V and J are TRBV27 and TRBJ1-2; 7 bases are shared with TRBD1. Trimming took 6 bases from V and 5 from J; bases not matched to a gene: 21. There are 18 residues in the CDR3. In germline, CDR1 is MNHEY, CDR2 SMNVEV (reference sequence). The CDR3 sequence: CASRRPLHGAGGGYGYTF. As DNA, the CDR3 is TGTGCCAGCAGGCGCCCACTCCATGGGGCAGGGGGTGGTTATGGCTACACCTTC.

This clonotype was counted ten times or more. The V and J genes are TRBV18 and TRBJ1-2, with D maybe TRBD1 (5 bases). The CDR3 is made up of 14 amino acids. Germline V gives CDR1 KGHSH, CDR2 LQKENI. V was shortened by 6 bases and J by 2 bases, with 13 bases between the two germline ends. DNA of the CDR3: TGTGCCAGCTCGCGAGGAGGGGCGAACTATGGCTACACCTTC. Translation: CASSRGGANYGYTF.

The chain couples TRBV24-1 to TRBJ1-2; D remains unclear. Deletions cut 5 bases from V and 2 bases from J, with 5 bases between. CDR3 length: 12 residues. Per germline, CDR1 KGHDR and CDR2 SFDVKD. The CDR3 region has the DNA TGTGCCACCAGTGGAGGGAACTATGGCTACACCTTC. Translated: CATSGGNYGYTF.

About this clonotype: A much larger clone differs from this one at a single base, so this may be a read error. The J gene is TRBJ1-4, the V gene TRBV7-9, with TRBD1 as a possible D gene (6 bases). This CDR3 spans 15 amino acids. Trimming removed 7 bases from V and 0 bases from J, with 12 bases in between. CDR1 is SEHNR and CDR2 is FQNEAQ in the germline V gene (reference sequence). The CDR3 loop is CASNYGQSTNEKLFF. The CDR3 DNA sequence: TGTGCCAGCAACTACGGACAGTCAACTAATGAAAAACTGTTTTTT.

This clonotype showed up many times. The rearrangement links TRBV20-1 to TRBJ2-1, with 7 positions matching TRBD2. This CDR3 region has 17 residues. V trimming: 6 bases; J trimming: 6 bases; junction bases outside the gene matches: 20. Germline CDR1 and CDR2: DFQATT and SNEGSKA (reference sequence). CDR3 residues: CSAPPAGVGMGGNEQFF. The CDR3 DNA reads TGCAGTGCCCCGCCGGCGGGAGTGGGGATGGGTGGCAATGAGCAGTTCTTC.

This clonotype was found a few times. This chain uses TRBV4-1 with TRBJ1-1; D may be TRBD1 (5 bases). Trimming stripped 3 bases from V and 7 bases from J, with 12 bases between. The germline V gene encodes CDR1 MGHRA and CDR2 YSYEKL. This CDR3 is built from 13 residues. CDR3 sequence (DNA): TGCGCCAGCAGCCAGCCGGGACGGATTGAAGCTTTCTTT. Protein product: CASSQPGRIEAFF.

This clonotype was recorded many times. The rearrangement uses TRBV28 and TRBJ2-1, with D maybe TRBD2 (6 bases). V was shortened by 2 bases and J by 10 bases, with 18 bases between the two germline ends. Germline assignment: CDR1 MDHEN and CDR2 SYDVKM. CDR3 length equals 15 residues. CDR3 region: CASSLGASEIGEQFF. CDR3 bases: TGTGCCAGCAGTTTAGGTGCTAGCGAGATTGGGGAGCAGTTCTTC.

This clonotype was found many times. This chain joins TRBV11-2 and TRBJ2-1; a weak D match, TRBD1 (6 bases). The V end lost 4 bases, the J end lost 7 bases, and 8 bases lay between the germline ends. CDR3 length: 12 residues. Per the germline V gene, CDR1 is SGHAT and CDR2 is FQNNGV. The CDR3 spells CASSSTGNEQFF. The DNA of the CDR3 is TGTGCCAGCAGCTCAACAGGGAATGAGCAGTTCTTC.

This clonotype was picked up a small number of times. The V call is TRBV29-1, the J call TRBJ1-1; a weak D match, TRBD1 (5 bases). The germline CDR1 and CDR2 sequences are SQVTM and ANQGSEA. There are 13 residues in the CDR3. V gave up 0 bases and J gave up 6 bases, with 11 bases separating them. The CDR3 spells CSVEEGGKAEAFF. In DNA, the CDR3 is TGCAGCGTTGAAGAGGGGGGGAAGGCTGAAGCTTTCTTT. The whole variable domain, remainder taken from reference TRBV29-1 and TRBJ1-1, is SAVISQKPSRDICQRGTSLTIQCQVDSQVTMMFWYRQQPGQSLTLIATANQGSEATYESGFVIDKFPISRPNLTFSTLTVSNMSPEDSSIYLCSVEEGGKAEAFFGQGTRLTVV.

The genes are TRBV6-1 and TRBJ2-7, with TRBD2 matching over 11 bases. There are 16 residues in the CDR3. The germline gives CDR1 MNHNS, CDR2 SASEGT. V lost 5 bases to trimming and J lost 3 bases; unmatched junction nucleotides: 9. The CDR3 loop reads CASSRLAGGTSYEQYF. The CDR3 DNA sequence: TGTGCCAGCAGTAGGCTAGCGGGAGGTACAAGCTACGAGCAGTACTTC.

This clonotype was recorded many times. The rearrangement uses TRBV6-1 and TRBJ1-6, with TRBD1 as a possible D gene (5 bases). Germline V gene data show CDR1 as MNHNS and CDR2 as SASEGT. The CDR3 runs to 14 residues. V was pared by 3 bases and J by 9 bases, with 12 bases between. The CDR3 DNA sequence: TGTGCCAGCAGTGATAGAGGGGCTGGTTCACCCCTCCACTTT. It yields the protein CASSDRGAGSPLHF.

Details on this clonotype: This may come from a read error, since a much larger clone is one base off. This sequence joins TRBV6-1 and TRBJ2-1; the D is unclear. CDR1 and CDR2 from the germline V gene are MNHNS and SASEGT. The CDR3 totals 15 residues. CDR3 DNA sequence: TGTGCCAGCAGGGTTCTCGTGGGGTCCTGCAATGAGCAGTTCTTC. Translated: CASRVLVGSCNEQFF.

The DNA of the CDR3 is TGTGCCAGCAGTTCCGACAGGGTGAACTATGGCTACACCTTC. It codes for CASSSDRVNYGYTF. This chain joins TRBV6-1 and TRBJ1-2, with 7 bases matching TRBD1. Germline values: CDR1 MNHNS, CDR2 SASEGT. CDR3 size: 14 residues. The J segment lost 2 bases and the V segment lost 5 bases, leaving 5 bases of the junction unmatched.